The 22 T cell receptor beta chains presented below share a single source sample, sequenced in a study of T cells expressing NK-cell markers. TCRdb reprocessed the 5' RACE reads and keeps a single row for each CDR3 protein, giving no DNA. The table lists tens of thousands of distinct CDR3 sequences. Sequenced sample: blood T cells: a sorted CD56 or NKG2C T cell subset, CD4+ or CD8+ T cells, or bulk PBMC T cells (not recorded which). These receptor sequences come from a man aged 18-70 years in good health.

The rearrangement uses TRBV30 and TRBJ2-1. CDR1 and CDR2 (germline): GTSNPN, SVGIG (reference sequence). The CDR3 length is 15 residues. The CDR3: CAWSDPVVSYNEQFF.

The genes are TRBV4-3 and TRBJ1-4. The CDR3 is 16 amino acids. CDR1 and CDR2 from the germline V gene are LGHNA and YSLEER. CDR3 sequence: CASSQDRGRRREKLFF.

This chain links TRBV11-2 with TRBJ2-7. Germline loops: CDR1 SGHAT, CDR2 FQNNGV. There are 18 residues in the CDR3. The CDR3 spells CASSSPFDGVKGPYEQYF. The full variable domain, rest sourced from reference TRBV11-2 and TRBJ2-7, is EAGVAQSPRYKIIEKRQSVAFWCNPISGHATLYWYQQILGQGPKLLIQFQNNGVVDDSQLPKDRFSAERLKGVDSTLKIQPAKLEDSAVYLCASSSPFDGVKGPYEQYFGPGTRLTVT.

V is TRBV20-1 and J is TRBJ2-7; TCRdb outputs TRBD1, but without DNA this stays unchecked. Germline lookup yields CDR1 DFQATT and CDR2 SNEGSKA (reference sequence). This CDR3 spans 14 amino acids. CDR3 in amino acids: CSARVGHPTYEQYF.

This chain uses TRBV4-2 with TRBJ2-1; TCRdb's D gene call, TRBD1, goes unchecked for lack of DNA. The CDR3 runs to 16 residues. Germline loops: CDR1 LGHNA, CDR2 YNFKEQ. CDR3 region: CASSQERGRPYNEQFF.

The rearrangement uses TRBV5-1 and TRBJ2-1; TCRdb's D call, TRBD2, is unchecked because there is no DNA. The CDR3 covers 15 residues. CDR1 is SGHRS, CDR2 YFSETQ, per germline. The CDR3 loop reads CASSQGQAAYNEQFF.

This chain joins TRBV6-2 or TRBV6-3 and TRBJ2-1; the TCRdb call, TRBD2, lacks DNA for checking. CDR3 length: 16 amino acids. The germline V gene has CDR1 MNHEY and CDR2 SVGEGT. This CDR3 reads CASSYSGGSGGYEQFF.

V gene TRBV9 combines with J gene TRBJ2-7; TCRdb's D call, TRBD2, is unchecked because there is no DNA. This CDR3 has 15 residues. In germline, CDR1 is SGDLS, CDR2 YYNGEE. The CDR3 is CASSPSGALRYEQYF. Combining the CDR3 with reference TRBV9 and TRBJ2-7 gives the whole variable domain DSGVTQTPKHLITATGQRVTLRCSPRSGDLSVYWYQQSLDQGLQFLIQYYNGEERAKGNILERFSAQQFPDLHSELNLSSLELGDSALYFCASSPSGALRYEQYFGPGTRLTVT.

CDR3 residues: CASSLGGDDDTQYF. The chain couples TRBV7-7 to TRBJ2-3. The CDR3 runs to 14 residues. Germline CDR1 is SSHAT and CDR2 is FNYEAQ (reference sequence).

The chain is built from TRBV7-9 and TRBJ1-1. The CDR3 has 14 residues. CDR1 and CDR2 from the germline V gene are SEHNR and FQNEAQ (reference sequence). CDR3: CASQSLGSITEAFF. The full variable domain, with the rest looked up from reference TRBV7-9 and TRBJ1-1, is DTGVSQNPRHKITKRGQNVTFRCDPISEHNRLYWYRQTLGQGPEFLTYFQNEAQLEKSRLLSDRFSAERPKGSFSTLEIQRTEQGDSAMYLCASQSLGSITEAFFGQGTRLTVV.

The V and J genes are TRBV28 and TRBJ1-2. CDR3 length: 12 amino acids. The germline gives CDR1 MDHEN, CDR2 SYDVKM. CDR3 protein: CASARGAYGYTF.

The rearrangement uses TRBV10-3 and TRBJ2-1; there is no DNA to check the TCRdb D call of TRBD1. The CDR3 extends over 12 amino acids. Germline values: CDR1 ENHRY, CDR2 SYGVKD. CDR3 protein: CAISVGGNEQFF.

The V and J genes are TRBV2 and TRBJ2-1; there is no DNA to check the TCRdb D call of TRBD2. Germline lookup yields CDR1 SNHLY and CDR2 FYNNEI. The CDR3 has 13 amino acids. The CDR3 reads CASTGLRGGEQFF.

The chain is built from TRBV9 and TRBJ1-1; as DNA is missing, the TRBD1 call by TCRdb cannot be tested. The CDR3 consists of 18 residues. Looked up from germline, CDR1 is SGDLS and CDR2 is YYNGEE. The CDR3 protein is CASSAETTGQGGGTEAFF.

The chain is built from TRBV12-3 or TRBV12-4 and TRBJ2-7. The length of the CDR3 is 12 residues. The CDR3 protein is CASSHDVYEQYF.

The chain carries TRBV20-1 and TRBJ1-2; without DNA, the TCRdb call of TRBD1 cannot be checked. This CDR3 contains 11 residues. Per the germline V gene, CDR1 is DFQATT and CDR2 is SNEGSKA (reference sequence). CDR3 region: CTAPRDYGYTF.

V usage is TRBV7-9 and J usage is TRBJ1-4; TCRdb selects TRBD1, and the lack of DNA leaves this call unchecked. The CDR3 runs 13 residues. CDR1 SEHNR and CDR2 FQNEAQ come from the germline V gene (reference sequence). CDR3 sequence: CASSGQFNEKLFF.

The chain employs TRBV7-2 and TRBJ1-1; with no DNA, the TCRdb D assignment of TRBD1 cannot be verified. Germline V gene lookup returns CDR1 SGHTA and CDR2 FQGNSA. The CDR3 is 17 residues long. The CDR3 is CASSLWVDRGPNTEAFF.

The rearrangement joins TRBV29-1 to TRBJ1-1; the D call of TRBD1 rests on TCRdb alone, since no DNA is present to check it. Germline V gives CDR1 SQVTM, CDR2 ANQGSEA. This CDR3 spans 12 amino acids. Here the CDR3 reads CSVGPGDTEAFF.

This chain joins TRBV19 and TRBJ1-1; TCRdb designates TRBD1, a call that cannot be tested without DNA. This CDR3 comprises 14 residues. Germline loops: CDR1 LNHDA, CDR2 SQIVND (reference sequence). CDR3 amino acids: CASSIGDTFAEAFF.

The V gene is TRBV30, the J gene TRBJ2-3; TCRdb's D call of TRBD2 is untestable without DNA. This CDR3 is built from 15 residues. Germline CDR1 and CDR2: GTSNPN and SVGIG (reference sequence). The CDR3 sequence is CAWSVRRGGTDTQYF.

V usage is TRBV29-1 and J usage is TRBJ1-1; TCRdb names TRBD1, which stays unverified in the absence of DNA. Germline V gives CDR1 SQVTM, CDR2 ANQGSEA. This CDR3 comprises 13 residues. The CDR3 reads CSVDTGDDTEAFF.